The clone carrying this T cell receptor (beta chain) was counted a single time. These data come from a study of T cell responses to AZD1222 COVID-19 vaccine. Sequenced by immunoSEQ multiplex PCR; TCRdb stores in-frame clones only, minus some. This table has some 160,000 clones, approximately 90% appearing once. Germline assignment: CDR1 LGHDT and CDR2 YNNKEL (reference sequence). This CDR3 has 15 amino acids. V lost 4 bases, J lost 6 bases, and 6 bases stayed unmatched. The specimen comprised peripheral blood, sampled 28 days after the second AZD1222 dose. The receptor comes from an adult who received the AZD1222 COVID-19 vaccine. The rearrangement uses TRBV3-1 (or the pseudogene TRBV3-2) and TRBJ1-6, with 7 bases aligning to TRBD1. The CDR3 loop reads CASSPRQGGNSPLHF. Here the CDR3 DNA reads TGTGCCAGCAGCCCTCGACAGGGAGGTAATTCACCCCTCCACTTT.